The 23 T cell receptor beta chains below come from one sample, sequenced in a study of blood T cell repertoires in COVID-19. The repertoire was sequenced with immunoSEQ multiplex PCR; TCRdb's copy has only in-frame clones and lacks some. The sample holds about 120,000 clones, 90% seen once. Input material: peripheral blood. These receptors were collected from a woman aged 60-75 years with COVID-19, enrolled during active disease.

Concerning this clone itself: Distinct nucleotide sequences in the sample also encode this CDR3. J is TRBJ2-5 and V is TRBV18; a weak D match, TRBD1 (5 bases). Germline CDR1 KGHSH, CDR2 LQKENI. The CDR3 is 12 residues long. V was pared by 3 bases and J by 4 bases, with 6 bases between. CDR3 protein: CASSPGAETQYF. The CDR3 nucleotides are TGTGCCAGCTCACCTGGGGCAGAGACCCAGTACTTC.

The gene calls are TRBV4-3 and TRBJ2-2; 8 nucleotides agree with TRBD2. The V gene's germline CDR1 is LGHNA and CDR2 YSLEER. This CDR3 has 15 residues. V gave up 4 bases and J gave up 4 bases; unmatched junction bases: 5. The chain's CDR3 is CASSLSGDRTGELFF. CDR3 DNA: TGCGCCAGCAGCCTTAGCGGGGATCGCACCGGGGAGCTGTTTTTT.

The chain combines TRBV19 with TRBJ1-2; 10 nucleotides line up with TRBD1. V trimming: 4 bases; J trimming: 0 bases; junction bases outside the gene matches: 5. Germline lookup yields CDR1 LNHDA and CDR2 SQIVND (reference sequence). The CDR3 runs to 16 residues. CDR3: CASSTQDRGSNYGYTF. In DNA, the CDR3 is TGTGCCAGTAGTACCCAGGACAGGGGGTCTAACTATGGCTACACCTTC.

The J gene is TRBJ1-2, the V gene TRBV6-1; D is uncertain. V was cut by 2 bases and J by 4 bases, with 14 bases left in between. This CDR3 has 15 amino acids. Looked up from germline, CDR1 is MNHNS and CDR2 is SASEGT. The CDR3 sequence: CASSESLTIGYGYTF. The CDR3 bases are TGTGCCAGCAGTGAATCCCTTACTATCGGCTATGGCTACACCTTC.

The rearrangement links TRBV3-1 (or the pseudogene TRBV3-2) to TRBJ1-3, with D maybe TRBD1 (5 bases). CDR1 is LGHDT, CDR2 YNNKEL, per germline (reference sequence). V lost 0 bases and J 0 bases, leaving 21 bases between the germline ends. This CDR3 has 20 residues. This CDR3 is CASSQDGGSGGYLSGNTIYF. As DNA, the CDR3 is TGTGCCAGCAGCCAAGATGGGGGGTCCGGAGGGTACCTCTCTGGAAACACCATATATTTT.

The rearrangement uses TRBV6-2 or TRBV6-3 and TRBJ2-7; unclear D gene. The CDR3 is 12 amino acids. Germline assignment: CDR1 MNHEY and CDR2 SVGEGT. The germline V and J ends were trimmed by 4 bases and 4 bases, with 8 bases remaining between them. In DNA, the CDR3 is TGTGCCAGCAGTTTCGAACTTTACGAGCAGTACTTC. It is translated as CASSFELYEQYF.

The gene calls are TRBV5-1 and TRBJ1-2; 8 nucleotides align to TRBD1. The germline V gene encodes CDR1 SGHRS and CDR2 YFSETQ. The CDR3 consists of 14 residues. V was pared by 0 bases and J by 7 bases, with 5 bases of the junction left unmatched. The CDR3 reads CASSLEPGGAGYTF. In DNA, the CDR3 is TGCGCCAGCAGCTTGGAGCCAGGGGGCGCTGGCTACACCTTC.

The chain employs TRBV7-3 and TRBJ2-3; the match to TRBD2 covers 8 bases. Germline loops: CDR1 SGHTA, CDR2 FQGTGA. The V gene end was trimmed by 4 bases and the J gene end by 1 base; junction bases not matched to a gene: 7. This CDR3 is built from 16 residues. This chain's CDR3 is CASSSIAGMGTDTQYF. The CDR3 DNA reads TGTGCCAGCAGCTCAATAGCGGGGATGGGCACAGATACGCAGTATTTT.

The chain couples TRBV5-1 to TRBJ1-2, with a weak D call TRBD1 (5 bases). Trimming pared 2 bases from V and 3 bases from J, leaving 8 bases between. The CDR3 runs to 13 residues. From germline, CDR1 is SGHRS and CDR2 YFSETQ. Here the CDR3 DNA reads TGCGCCAGCAGCTTAATAGGGGACTATGGCTACACCTTC. Its translation: CASSLIGDYGYTF.

The CDR3 reads CATTGDRGRKGTEAFF. In DNA, the CDR3 is TGTGCCACAACAGGGGACAGGGGGCGGAAGGGCACTGAAGCTTTCTTT. This chain joins TRBV10-3 and TRBJ1-1, with 12 bases matching TRBD1. There are 16 residues in the CDR3. Per germline, CDR1 ENHRY and CDR2 SYGVKD. The junction had 13 bases not matched to a gene; V was cut back by 10 bases and J by 4 bases.

This chain joins TRBV19 and TRBJ1-2; 8 bases map to TRBD1. Unmatched junction bases numbered 8, after V lost 5 bases and J lost 0 bases. Germline V gives CDR1 LNHDA, CDR2 SQIVND (reference sequence). The length of the CDR3 is 16 residues. In DNA form, the CDR3 reads TGTGCCAGTAGTGTTCCGGGACAGGAGACTAACTATGGCTACACCTTC. Translating it yields CASSVPGQETNYGYTF.

The gene calls are TRBV5-5 and TRBJ2-1; perhaps TRBD1 as D (5 bases). Deletions cut 0 bases from V and 5 bases from J, with 9 bases between. Germline CDR1 SGHKS, CDR2 YYEKEE (reference sequence). The CDR3 is made up of 14 amino acids. The CDR3 DNA is TGTGCCAGCAGCTTGGGACAGCCGGACAATGAGCAGTTCTTC. This encodes CASSLGQPDNEQFF.

This chain links TRBV30 with TRBJ1-1, with TRBD1 as a possible D gene (5 bases). The CDR3 runs to 13 residues. The V gene lost 2 bases and the J gene lost 3 bases, with 10 bases spanning the gap. CDR1 is GTSNPN and CDR2 is SVGIG in the germline V gene (reference sequence). The CDR3 bases are TGTGCCTGGAGTAAAGGGGCGGACACTGAAGCTTTCTTT. This codes for CAWSKGADTEAFF.

This chain joins TRBV11-2 and TRBJ2-1, with a possible D match to TRBD1 (6 bases). Germline assignment: CDR1 SGHAT and CDR2 FQNNGV. The CDR3 loop spans 15 amino acids. Trimming left V 5 bases short and J 5 bases short, with 16 bases between. CDR3 in amino acids: CASSVTGLRDNEQFF. CDR3 nucleotides: TGTGCCAGCAGCGTGACAGGACTCCGGGACAATGAGCAGTTCTTC. Looking up the rest from reference TRBV11-2 and TRBJ2-1 gives the full variable domain: EAGVAQSPRYKIIEKRQSVAFWCNPISGHATLYWYQQILGQGPKLLIQFQNNGVVDDSQLPKDRFSAERLKGVDSTLKIQPAKLEDSAVYLCASSVTGLRDNEQFFGPGTRLTVL.

The chain employs TRBV21-1 and TRBJ2-5; TRBD2 was called by the table and not checked on the DNA. TRBV21-1 is reported as a pseudogene. This CDR3 contains 15 residues. Here the CDR3 reads CASSKEKAAKETQYF. The CDR3 DNA follows: TGTGCCAGCAGCAAAGAGAAGGCGGCAAAAGAGACCCAGTACTTC.

CDR3 region: CASSSPQTGRNYEQYF. In DNA, the CDR3 is TGTGCCAGCAGCTCGCCACAGACAGGGAGGAACTACGAGCAGTACTTC. The chain joins TRBV7-2 to TRBJ2-7; D is possibly TRBD1 (7 bases). Germline values: CDR1 SGHTA, CDR2 FQGNSA. The germline V and J ends were trimmed by 4 bases and 3 bases, with 19 bases remaining between them. The CDR3 has 16 amino acids.

This clone was seen only once. This chain uses TRBV5-1 with TRBJ1-5; 9 bases match TRBD1. CDR1 SGHRS and CDR2 YFSETQ come from the germline V gene. V lost 8 bases to trimming and J lost 2 bases; unmatched junction nucleotides: 14. CDR3 size: 17 residues. This CDR3 is CASGRDRAGSCNQPQHF. The CDR3 nucleotides are TGCGCCAGTGGCCGGGACAGGGCTGGTTCGTGCAATCAGCCCCAGCATTTT.

This clone has only one observation. This chain connects TRBV5-1 to TRBJ2-3; TRBD2 matches 7 bases. V dropped 0 bases and J dropped 0; count of bases not matched to a gene: 4. The CDR3 loop spans 16 amino acids. Germline assignment: CDR1 SGHRS and CDR2 YFSETQ. CDR3 residues: CASSLGRGISTDTQYF. CDR3 coding DNA: TGCGCCAGCAGCTTGGGGCGGGGGATTAGCACAGATACGCAGTATTTT.

CDR3 nucleotides: TGTGCCAGTAGGAGGGATACGGACACTGAAGCTTTCTTT. Its translation: CASRRDTDTEAFF. The chain employs TRBV19 and TRBJ1-1; D gene ambiguous. CDR1 and CDR2 (germline): LNHDA, SQIVND (reference sequence). The CDR3 runs 13 residues. V lost 6 bases and J 3 bases, leaving 11 bases between the germline ends.

CDR3 sequence reads: CASNAGRGQPQHF. The CDR3 nucleotides are TGTGCCAGCAATGCTGGCCGGGGGCAGCCCCAGCATTTT. The V gene is TRBV6-6, the J gene TRBJ1-5, with TRBD1 as a possible D gene (5 bases). Trimming removed 7 bases from V and 7 bases from J, with 14 bases in between. The germline CDR1 and CDR2 sequences are MNHNY and SVGAGI (reference sequence). The CDR3 has 13 amino acids.

The gene calls are TRBV5-1 and TRBJ2-3, with 8 bases identical to TRBD2. Trimming at V came to 0 bases and at J to 5 bases, leaving 5 bases not matched to a gene. CDR1 SGHRS and CDR2 YFSETQ come from the germline V gene. The CDR3 consists of 15 residues. The chain's CDR3 is CASSLVLAGEDTQYF. CDR3 nucleotides: TGCGCCAGCAGCTTGGTTCTAGCGGGCGAAGATACGCAGTATTTT.

The V and J genes are TRBV5-1 and TRBJ2-7; 7 bases match TRBD1. Trimming took 0 bases from V and 1 from J; bases not matched to a gene: 4. The CDR3 extends over 15 amino acids. Germline V gene sequence: CDR1 SGHRS, CDR2 YFSETQ. The CDR3 nucleotides read TGCGCCAGCAGCTTGGTAGGGGGCAGTTCCTACGAGCAGTACTTC. Residues: CASSLVGGSSYEQYF.

V is TRBV6-5 and J is TRBJ2-2; no definite D call. This CDR3 has 12 amino acids. V gave up 6 bases and J gave up 6 bases, with 8 bases separating them. CDR1 and CDR2 from the germline V gene are MNHEY and SVGAGI. CDR3 coding DNA: TGTGCCAGCAGCCGAGTAGCCGGGGAGCTGTTTTTT. The encoded protein is CASSRVAGELFF.